The entry below describes one TCR beta chain. Its antigen is undetermined. This sample is part of a study of shared clonotypes between healthy human individuals. Overall study context: Each donor's CD4 naive and CD4 memory cells filled three plates apiece, CD8 naive two, and CD8 memory one.

General observations from the study: In having few donors, the study represented limited genetic and exposure-history diversity. Some naive CD4 clonotypes, around 4.9%, turned up in common across several donors.

Everyone who donated was a Caucasian adult who lived in Nashville, Tennessee. Only in-frame clones appear in the TCRdb table, and some are missing; sequencing was by immunoSEQ multiplex PCR. The table records hundreds of thousands of clones, 90% to 97% of them present only once. Germline V gene data show CDR1 as SGHVS and CDR2 as FNYEAQ. CDR3 size: 14 residues. The sequencing input was naive CD4+ T cells sorted from blood. As to subset: CD45RA+ positively selected. The chain recombines TRBV7-6 with TRBJ2-5, with D tentatively TRBD1 or TRBD2 (5 bases each). The end of the DNA is better explained by TRBJ2-7, so the J call may be wrong. This receptor was identified in a woman aged 25 to 39 in good health. CDR3 nucleotides: TGTGCCAGCAGCTTCTCACGGGACCGCTACGAGCAGTACTTC. Translating it yields CASSFSRDRYEQYF.